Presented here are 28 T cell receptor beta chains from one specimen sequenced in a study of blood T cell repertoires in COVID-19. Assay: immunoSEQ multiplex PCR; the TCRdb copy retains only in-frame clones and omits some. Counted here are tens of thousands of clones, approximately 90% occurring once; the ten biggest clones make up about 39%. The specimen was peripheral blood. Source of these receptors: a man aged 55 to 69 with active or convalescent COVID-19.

CDR3 residues: CASHFASGLRTEAFF. CDR3 in DNA: TGTGCCAGCCATTTTGCCTCGGGACTCCGGACTGAAGCTTTCTTT. V is TRBV18 and J is TRBJ1-1; D is perhaps TRBD1 (5 bases). In germline, CDR1 is KGHSH, CDR2 LQKENI. Trimming removed 8 bases at V and 5 bases at J, with 21 bases between. This CDR3 region has 15 residues.

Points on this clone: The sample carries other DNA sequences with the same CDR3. The CDR3 DNA sequence: TGTGCCAGCTCACCACGGCGGGAGCCGAGCTCCTACAATGAGCAGTTCTTC. Translated, it gives CASSPRREPSSYNEQFF. The genes are TRBV18 and TRBJ2-1; 7 bases fit TRBD2. The CDR3 runs to 17 residues. Germline trimming cut 1 base from V and 0 bases from J; bases unmatched to any gene: 6. Germline lookup yields CDR1 KGHSH and CDR2 LQKENI.

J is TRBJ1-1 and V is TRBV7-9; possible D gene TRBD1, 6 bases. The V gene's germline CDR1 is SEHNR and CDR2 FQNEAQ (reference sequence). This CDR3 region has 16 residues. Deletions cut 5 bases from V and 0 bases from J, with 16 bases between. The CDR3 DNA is TGTGCCAGCAGCCGTCCCCCCGCAGGGGTGAACACTGAAGCTTTCTTT. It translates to CASSRPPAGVNTEAFF.

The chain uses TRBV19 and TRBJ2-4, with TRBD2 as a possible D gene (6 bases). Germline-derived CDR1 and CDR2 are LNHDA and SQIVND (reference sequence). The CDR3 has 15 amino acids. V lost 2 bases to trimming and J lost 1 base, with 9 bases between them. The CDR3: CASSITGGAKNIQYF. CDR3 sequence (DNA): TGTGCCAGTAGTATAACTGGGGGGGCCAAAAACATTCAGTACTTC.

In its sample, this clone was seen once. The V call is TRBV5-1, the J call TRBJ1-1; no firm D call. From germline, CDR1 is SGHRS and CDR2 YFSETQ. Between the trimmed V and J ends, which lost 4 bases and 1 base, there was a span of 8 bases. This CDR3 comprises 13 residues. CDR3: CASSPYRNTEAFF. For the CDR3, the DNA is TGCGCCAGCAGCCCCTACAGGAACACTGAAGCTTTCTTT.

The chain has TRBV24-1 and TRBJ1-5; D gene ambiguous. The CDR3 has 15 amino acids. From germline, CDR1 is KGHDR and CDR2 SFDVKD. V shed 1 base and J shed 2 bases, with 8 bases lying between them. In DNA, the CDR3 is TGTGCCACCAGTGATTTAAAAGTAGGCAATCAGCCCCAGCATTTT. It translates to CATSDLKVGNQPQHF.

The CDR3 spells CASSPSGIAGEDTQYF. The CDR3 nucleotides are TGTGCCAGCAGCCCTTCCGGGATAGCGGGGGAAGATACGCAGTATTTT. The rearrangement links TRBV5-4 to TRBJ2-3, with 9 bases fitting TRBD2. The V gene end was trimmed by 4 bases and the J gene end by 5 bases; junction bases not matched to a gene: 11. This CDR3 is built from 16 residues. The germline V gene encodes CDR1 SGHNT and CDR2 YYREEE (reference sequence).

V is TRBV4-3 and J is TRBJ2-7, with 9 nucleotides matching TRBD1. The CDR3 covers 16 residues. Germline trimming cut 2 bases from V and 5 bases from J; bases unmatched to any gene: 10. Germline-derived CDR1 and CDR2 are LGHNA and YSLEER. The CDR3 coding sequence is TGCGCCAGCAGCCAAATACTACTACAGGGGGCGAACGAGCAGTACTTC. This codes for CASSQILLQGANEQYF.

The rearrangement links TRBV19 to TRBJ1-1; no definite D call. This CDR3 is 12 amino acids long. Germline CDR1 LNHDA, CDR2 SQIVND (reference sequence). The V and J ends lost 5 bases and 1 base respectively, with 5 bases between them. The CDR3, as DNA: TGTGCCAGTAGTTATAAGAACACTGAAGCTTTCTTT. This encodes CASSYKNTEAFF.

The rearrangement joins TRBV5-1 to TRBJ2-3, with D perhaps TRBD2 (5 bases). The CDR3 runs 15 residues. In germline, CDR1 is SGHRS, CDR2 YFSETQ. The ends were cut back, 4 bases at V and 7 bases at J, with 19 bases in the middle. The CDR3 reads CASSPRRTYLNTQYF. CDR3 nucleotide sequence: TGCGCCAGCAGCCCCCGACGGACTTATTTAAATACGCAGTATTTT. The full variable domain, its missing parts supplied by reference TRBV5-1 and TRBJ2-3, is KAGVTQTPRYLIKTRGQQVTLSCSPISGHRSVSWYQQTPGQGLQFLFEYFSETQRNKGNFPGRFSGRQFSNSRSEMNVSTLELGDSALYLCASSPRRTYLNTQYFGPGTRLTVL.

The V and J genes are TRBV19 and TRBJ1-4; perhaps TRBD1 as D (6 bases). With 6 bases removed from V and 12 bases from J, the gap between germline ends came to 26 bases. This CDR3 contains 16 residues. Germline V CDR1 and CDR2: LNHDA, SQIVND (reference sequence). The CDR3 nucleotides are TGTGCCAGTAGCCCCCTTCAGGGGCGCGGTTCGATAGAACTGTTTTTT. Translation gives CASSPLQGRGSIELFF.

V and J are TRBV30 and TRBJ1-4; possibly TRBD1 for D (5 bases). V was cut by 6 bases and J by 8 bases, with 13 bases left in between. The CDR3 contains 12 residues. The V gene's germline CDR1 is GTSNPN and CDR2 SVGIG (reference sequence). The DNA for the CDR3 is TGTGCCTGCACAGGTGTTGGGGAAAAACTGTTTTTT. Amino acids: CACTGVGEKLFF.

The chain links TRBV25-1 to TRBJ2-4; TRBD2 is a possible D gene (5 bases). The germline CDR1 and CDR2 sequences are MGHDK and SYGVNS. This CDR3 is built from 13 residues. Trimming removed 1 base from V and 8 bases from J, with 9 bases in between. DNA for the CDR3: TGTGCCAGCAGTGAATCGGGGTTGGACATTCAGTACTTC. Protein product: CASSESGLDIQYF.

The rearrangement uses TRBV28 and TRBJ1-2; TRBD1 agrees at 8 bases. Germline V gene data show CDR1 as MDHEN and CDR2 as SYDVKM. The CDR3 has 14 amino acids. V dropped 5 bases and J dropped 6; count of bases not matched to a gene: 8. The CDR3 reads CASSTRWTGNGYTF. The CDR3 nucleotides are TGTGCCAGCAGTACCCGCTGGACAGGGAATGGCTACACCTTC.

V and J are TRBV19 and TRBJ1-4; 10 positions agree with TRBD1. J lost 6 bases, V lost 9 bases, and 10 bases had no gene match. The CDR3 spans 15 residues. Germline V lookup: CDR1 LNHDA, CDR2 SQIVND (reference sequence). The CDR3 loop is CASQGTGVWYEKLFF. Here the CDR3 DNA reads TGTGCCAGCCAAGGGACAGGGGTATGGTATGAAAAACTGTTTTTT.

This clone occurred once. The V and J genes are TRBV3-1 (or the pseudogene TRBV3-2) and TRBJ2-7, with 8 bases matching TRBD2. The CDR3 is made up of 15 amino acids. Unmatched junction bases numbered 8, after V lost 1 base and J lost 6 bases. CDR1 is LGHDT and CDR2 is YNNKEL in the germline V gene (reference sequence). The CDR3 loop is CASSQGTSTFFEQYF. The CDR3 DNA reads TGTGCCAGCAGCCAAGGGACTAGCACCTTTTTCGAGCAGTACTTC.

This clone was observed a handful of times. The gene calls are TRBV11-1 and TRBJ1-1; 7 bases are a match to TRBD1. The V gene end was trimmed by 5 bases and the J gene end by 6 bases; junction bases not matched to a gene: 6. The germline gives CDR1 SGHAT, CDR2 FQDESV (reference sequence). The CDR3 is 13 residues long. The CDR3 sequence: CASSADRAAEAFF. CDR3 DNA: TGTGCCAGCAGCGCCGACAGGGCCGCTGAAGCTTTCTTT.

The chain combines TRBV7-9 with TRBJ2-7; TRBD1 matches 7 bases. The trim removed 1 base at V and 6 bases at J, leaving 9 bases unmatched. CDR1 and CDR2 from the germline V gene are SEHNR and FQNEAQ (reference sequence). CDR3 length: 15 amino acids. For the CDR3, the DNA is TGTGCCAGCAGCTTAGGGCAGGGGGTGGGTGGCGAGCAGTACTTC. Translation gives CASSLGQGVGGEQYF.

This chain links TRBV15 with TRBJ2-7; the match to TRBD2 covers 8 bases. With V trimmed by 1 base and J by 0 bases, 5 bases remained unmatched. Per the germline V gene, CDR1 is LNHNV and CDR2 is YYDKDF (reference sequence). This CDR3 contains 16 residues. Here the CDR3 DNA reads TGTGCCACCAGCAGAGCCGGGAGGGGGGTCTCCTACGAGCAGTACTTC. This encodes CATSRAGRGVSYEQYF. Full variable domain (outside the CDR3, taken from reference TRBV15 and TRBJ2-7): DAMVIQNPRYQVTQFGKPVTLSCSQTLNHNVMYWYQQKSSQAPKLLFHYYDKDFNNEADTPDNFQSRRPNTSFCFLDIRSPGLGDTAMYLCATSRAGRGVSYEQYFGPGTRLTVT.

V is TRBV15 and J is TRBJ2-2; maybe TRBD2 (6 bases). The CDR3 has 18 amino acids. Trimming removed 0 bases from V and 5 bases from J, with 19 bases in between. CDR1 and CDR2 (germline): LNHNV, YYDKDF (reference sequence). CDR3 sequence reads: CATSREYLGGGITGELFF. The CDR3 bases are TGTGCCACCAGCAGAGAGTATCTCGGTGGGGGGATAACCGGGGAGCTGTTTTTT.

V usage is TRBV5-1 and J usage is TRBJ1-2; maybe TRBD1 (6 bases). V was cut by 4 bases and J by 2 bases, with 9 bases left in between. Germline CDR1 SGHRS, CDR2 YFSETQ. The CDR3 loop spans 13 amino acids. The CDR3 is CASSQGPNYGYTF. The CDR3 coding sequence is TGCGCCAGCAGCCAGGGGCCCAACTATGGCTACACCTTC.

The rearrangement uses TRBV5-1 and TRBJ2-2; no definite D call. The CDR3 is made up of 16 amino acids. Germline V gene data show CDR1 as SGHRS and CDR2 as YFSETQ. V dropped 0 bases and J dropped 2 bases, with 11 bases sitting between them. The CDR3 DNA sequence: TGCGCCAGCAGCTTGGGAACAGCCTATAACACCGGGGAGCTGTTTTTT. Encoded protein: CASSLGTAYNTGELFF.

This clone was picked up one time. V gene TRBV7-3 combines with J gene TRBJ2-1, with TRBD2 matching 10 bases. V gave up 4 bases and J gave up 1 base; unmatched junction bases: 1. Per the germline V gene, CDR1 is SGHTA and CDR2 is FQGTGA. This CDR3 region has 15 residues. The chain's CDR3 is CASSSTSGSYNEQFF. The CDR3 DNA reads TGTGCCAGCAGCTCGACTAGCGGGTCCTACAATGAGCAGTTCTTC.

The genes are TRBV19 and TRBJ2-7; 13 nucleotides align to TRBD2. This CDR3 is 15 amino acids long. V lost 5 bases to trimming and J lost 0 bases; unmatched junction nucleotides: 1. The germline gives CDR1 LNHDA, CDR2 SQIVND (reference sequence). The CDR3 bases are TGTGCCAGTAGTCGGACTAGCGGGAGCTCCTACGAGCAGTACTTC. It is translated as CASSRTSGSSYEQYF.

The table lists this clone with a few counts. This CDR3 is CASSTDTHNEQFF. In DNA, the CDR3 is TGTGCCAGCAGCACCGACACGCACAATGAGCAGTTCTTC. The rearrangement joins TRBV7-8 to TRBJ2-1; no clear D gene. From germline, CDR1 is SGHVS and CDR2 FQNEAQ. V was cut by 5 bases and J by 5 bases, with 10 bases left in between. This CDR3 is 13 amino acids long.

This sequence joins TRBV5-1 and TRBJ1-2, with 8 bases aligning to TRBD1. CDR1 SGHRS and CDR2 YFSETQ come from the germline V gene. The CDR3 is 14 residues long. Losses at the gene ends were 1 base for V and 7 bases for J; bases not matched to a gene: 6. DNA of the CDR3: TGCGCCAGCAGCTTGTCCGTGACAGGGGTTGGCTACACCTTC. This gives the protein CASSLSVTGVGYTF. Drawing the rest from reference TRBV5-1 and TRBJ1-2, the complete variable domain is KAGVTQTPRYLIKTRGQQVTLSCSPISGHRSVSWYQQTPGQGLQFLFEYFSETQRNKGNFPGRFSGRQFSNSRSEMNVSTLELGDSALYLCASSLSVTGVGYTFGSGTRLTVV.

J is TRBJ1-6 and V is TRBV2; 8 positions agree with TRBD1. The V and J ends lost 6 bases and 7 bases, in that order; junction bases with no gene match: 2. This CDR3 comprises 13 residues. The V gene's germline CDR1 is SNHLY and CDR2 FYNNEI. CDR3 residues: CASRGQVNSPLHF. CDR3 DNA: TGTGCCAGCAGGGGACAGGTGAATTCACCCCTCCACTTT.

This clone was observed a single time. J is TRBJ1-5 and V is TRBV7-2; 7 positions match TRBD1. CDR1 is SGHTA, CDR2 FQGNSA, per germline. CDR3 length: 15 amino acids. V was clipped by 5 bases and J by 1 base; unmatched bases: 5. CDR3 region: CASSLSRGSNQPQHF. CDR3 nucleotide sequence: TGTGCCAGCAGCCTAAGCAGGGGGAGCAATCAGCCCCAGCATTTT.